This T cell receptor (beta chain) was recorded in a study of blood T cell repertoires in COVID-19. Study information: From the United States, Italy and Spain came samples of acute and convalescent COVID-19. The cDNA or gDNA used as material had been derived from T cells, B-cell-depleted T cells, or PBMCs.

Under the authors' procedure: Reference gene primers were amplified, and this amplification served to estimate nucleated cell counts. Sequencing used immunoSEQ multiplex PCR; TCRdb keeps in-frame clones, though not all of them. The V and J calls and clone size come from that table; D and trimming were worked out from the DNA. The sample has roughly 150,000 clones, around 80% seen once. The CDR3 is 16 residues long. With 5 bases removed from V and 0 bases from J, the gap between germline ends came to 14 bases. Germline values: CDR1 LNHNV, CDR2 YYDKDF (reference sequence). The sequence was obtained from a man aged 55 to 70 with active or convalescent COVID-19. Sequenced sample: peripheral blood. This sequence joins TRBV15 and TRBJ2-4, with a possible D match to TRBD2 (6 bases). The CDR3 bases are TGTGCCACCAGCTTGCTCGGAGGGCTAGCCAAAAACATTCAGTACTTC. Translated, it gives CATSLLGGLAKNIQYF.